A single sample gave rise to the 19 T cell receptor beta chains below, sequenced in a study of T-cell reconstitution after alpha-beta-depleted transplantation in children. The TCRbeta library was prepared with unique molecular identifiers. TCRdb itself ran the PCR reads through MiXCR, one entry per CDR3 protein. The table records 250,000 to 400,000 distinct CDR3 sequences, roughly 21% of them present only once. This specimen was PBMCs, mostly from graft donor cells, taken 180 days after TCRalphabeta/CD19-depleted stem cell transplant. Receptor source: a male patient between 10 and 17 years old who had a stem cell transplant for acute lymphoblastic leukemia, so the T cells may come from the graft donor.

This clonotype was counted a few times. This chain uses TRBV6-1 with TRBJ2-2; 7 bases map to TRBD1. Germline V gene data show CDR1 as MNHNS and CDR2 as SASEGT. The CDR3 extends over 17 amino acids. V lost 8 bases to trimming and J lost 3 bases; unmatched junction nucleotides: 15. The CDR3 is CASSRGQPWRYTGELFF. Written as DNA, the CDR3 is TGTGCCAGCTCGAGGGGACAGCCCTGGAGGTACACCGGGGAGCTGTTTTTT.

The chain recombines TRBV29-1 with TRBJ2-2, with TRBD2 identical over 14 bases. The germline V gene has CDR1 SQVTM and CDR2 ANQGSEA. V lost 6 bases, J lost 0 bases, and 3 bases stayed unmatched. This CDR3 contains 16 residues. The CDR3 reads CSVVGLAGANTGELFF. DNA of the CDR3: TGCAGCGTGGTGGGACTAGCGGGAGCGAACACCGGGGAGCTGTTTTTT.

The sample holds a few counts of this clonotype. The chain uses TRBV6-1 and TRBJ2-3; possible D gene TRBD1, 5 bases. This CDR3 contains 14 residues. The V end lost 6 bases, the J end lost 0 bases, and 10 bases lay between the germline ends. Germline CDR1 and CDR2: MNHNS and SASEGT. The CDR3 nucleotides are TGTGCCAGCAGCCCGAGACAGAGCACAGATACGCAGTATTTT. Translated: CASSPRQSTDTQYF.

Regarding this clonotype: At one of its ends the junction is not consistent with the germline gene, which may arise from a read error. The chain recombines TRBV5-1 with TRBJ2-7; 7 bases agree with TRBD2. In germline, CDR1 is SGHRS, CDR2 YFSETQ. The CDR3 runs 14 residues. The CDR3 reads CSSSLTSLRYEQYF. The CDR3, as DNA: TGCTCCAGCAGCTTGACTAGCCTTCGTTACGAGCAGTACTTC.

This clonotype has a handful of counts. This rearrangement joins TRBV10-3 to TRBJ2-2, with D tentatively TRBD2 (7 bases). V was clipped by 6 bases and J by 6 bases, with 17 bases between them. The CDR3 length is 15 residues. Per the germline V gene, CDR1 is ENHRY and CDR2 is SYGVKD. This CDR3 is CAIRRGGGMPGELFF. Written as DNA, the CDR3 is TGTGCCATCAGACGAGGGGGGGGTATGCCCGGGGAGCTGTTTTTT.

The chain employs TRBV6-1 and TRBJ2-1, with a possible D match to TRBD2 (5 bases). CDR3 size: 16 residues. Germline values: CDR1 MNHNS, CDR2 SASEGT. With 7 bases removed from V and 8 bases from J, the gap between germline ends came to 24 bases. The CDR3 DNA reads TGTGCCAGCAAGAAAGCGGTCACTGGAACTTACCATGAGCAGTTCTTC. The encoded protein is CASKKAVTGTYHEQFF.

V usage is TRBV9 and J usage is TRBJ1-1, with D tentatively TRBD1 (6 bases). Trimming removed 0 bases at V and 7 bases at J, with 16 bases between. The CDR3 loop spans 15 amino acids. Germline V gene lookup returns CDR1 SGDLS and CDR2 YYNGEE. The CDR3 DNA reads as TGTGCCAGCAGCGTAGATTCGGGGGGCAACGATGAAGCTTTCTTT. Translating gives CASSVDSGGNDEAFF.

This rearrangement joins TRBV14 to TRBJ2-7; D is tentatively TRBD1 or TRBD2 (5 bases each). Germline CDR1 SGHDN, CDR2 FVKESK. V was cut by 2 bases and J by 3 bases, with 14 bases left in between. The CDR3 extends over 15 amino acids. CDR3 sequence reads: CASSQPGRFGYEQYF. CDR3 nucleotide sequence: TGTGCCAGCAGCCAACCGGGACGGTTTGGCTACGAGCAGTACTTC.

The chain recombines TRBV5-1 with TRBJ2-1; 11 bases map to TRBD1. Germline CDR1 SGHRS, CDR2 YFSETQ. Germline trimming cut 0 bases from V and 7 bases from J; bases unmatched to any gene: 12. This CDR3 is 18 amino acids long. DNA of the CDR3: TGCGCCAGCAGCTTGGATGCTTCCGGGACAGGGGGTAAAAATGAGCAGTTCTTC. It is translated as CASSLDASGTGGKNEQFF.

The CDR3 reads CASSSTGRCYGYTF. In DNA form, the CDR3 reads TGTGCCAGCAGCTCGACGGGACGGTGCTATGGCTACACCTTC. The rearrangement uses TRBV7-6 and TRBJ1-2, with D maybe TRBD1 (5 bases). CDR3 length equals 14 residues. Germline-derived CDR1 and CDR2 are SGHVS and FNYEAQ. With 4 bases removed from V and 4 bases from J, the gap between germline ends came to 13 bases.

The J gene is TRBJ2-7, the V gene TRBV27; no reliable D call. In germline, CDR1 is MNHEY, CDR2 SMNVEV (reference sequence). The CDR3 contains 13 residues. V was cut by 3 bases and J by 0 bases, with 6 bases left in between. This CDR3 reads CASSFENSYEQYF. CDR3 bases: TGTGCCAGCAGTTTTGAGAACTCCTACGAGCAGTACTTC.

The V and J genes are TRBV7-9 and TRBJ2-2; D assignment may be TRBD1 or TRBD2 (5 bases each). Looked up from germline, CDR1 is SEHNR and CDR2 is FQNEAQ (reference sequence). V lost 5 bases and J lost 6, with 13 bases in between. The CDR3 spans 14 residues. The CDR3 sequence: CASSVPGPAGELFF. Written as DNA, the CDR3 is TGTGCCAGCAGCGTCCCGGGACCAGCCGGGGAGCTGTTTTTT. The full variable domain, with the rest looked up from reference TRBV7-9 and TRBJ2-2, is DTGVSQNPRHKITKRGQNVTFRCDPISEHNRLYWYRQTLGQGPEFLTYFQNEAQLEKSRLLSDRFSAERPKGSFSTLEIQRTEQGDSAMYLCASSVPGPAGELFFGEGSRLTVL.

There are a few counts of this clonotype. V gene TRBV15 combines with J gene TRBJ2-2, with 8 bases matching TRBD2. The junction had 3 bases not matched to a gene; V was cut back by 9 bases and J by 0 bases. Germline V gene lookup returns CDR1 LNHNV and CDR2 YYDKDF (reference sequence). This CDR3 spans 14 amino acids. CDR3 DNA: TGTGCCACTATTAGCGGGGCGAACACCGGGGAGCTGTTTTTT. Amino acid sequence: CATISGANTGELFF.

This clonotype has just a few counts. This chain joins TRBV4-3 and TRBJ2-2, with 11 nucleotides matching TRBD2. Germline loops: CDR1 LGHNA, CDR2 YSLEER. This CDR3 is built from 17 residues. V was clipped by 2 bases and J by 1 base; unmatched bases: 3. CDR3 sequence reads: CASSQPGTSGNTGELFF. As DNA, the CDR3 is TGCGCCAGCAGCCAACCAGGGACTAGCGGGAACACCGGGGAGCTGTTTTTT.

This clonotype has more than one count but fewer than ten. The gene calls are TRBV5-6 and TRBJ2-7; perhaps TRBD2 as D (6 bases). V was pared by 2 bases and J by 7 bases, with 16 bases between. The length of the CDR3 is 14 residues. Germline-derived CDR1 and CDR2 are SGHDT and YYEEEE. The CDR3 reads CASSFAGTYYEQYF. In nucleotides, the CDR3 is TGTGCCAGCAGCTTCGCCGGGACTTATTATGAGCAGTACTTC.

The V and J genes are TRBV6-1 and TRBJ2-1, with TRBD2 matching 8 bases. The CDR3 has 18 residues. Per germline, CDR1 MNHNS and CDR2 SASEGT. V gave up 8 bases and J gave up 4 bases; unmatched junction bases: 19. In nucleotides, the CDR3 is TGTGCCAGCCAACTAGCGGCTACCCTATATCTTTCTTACAATGAGCAGTTCTTC. Its translation: CASQLAATLYLSYNEQFF.

There are a few counts of this clonotype. This chain uses TRBV25-1 with TRBJ1-1; D possibly corresponds to TRBD1 (6 bases). V was trimmed by 5 bases and J by 0 bases, leaving 13 bases between them. The length of the CDR3 is 15 residues. CDR1 and CDR2 (germline): MGHDK, SYGVNS. CDR3: CASSTRHRVNTEAFF. The CDR3 DNA sequence: TGTGCCAGCAGTACGCGGCACAGGGTGAACACTGAAGCTTTCTTT. Full variable domain (rest looked up from reference TRBV25-1 and TRBJ1-1): EADIYQTPRYLVIGTGKKITLECSQTMGHDKMYWYQQDPGMELHLIHYSYGVNSTEKGDLSSESTVSRIRTEHFPLTLESARPSHTSQYLCASSTRHRVNTEAFFGQGTRLTVV.

In this sample, this clonotype turned up a few times. This chain links TRBV13 with TRBJ2-7; D is ambiguous. The germline V gene encodes CDR1 PRHDT and CDR2 FYEKMQ (reference sequence). Trimming took 3 bases from V and 3 from J, leaving 9 bases between them. The CDR3 has 13 residues. Here the CDR3 DNA reads TGTGCCAGCAGCTTTATGTTTAGCTACGAGCAGTACTTC. Its translation is CASSFMFSYEQYF.

The chain joins TRBV7-9 to TRBJ2-4; D is possibly TRBD1 or TRBD2 (6 bases each). V was trimmed by 1 base and J by 12 bases, leaving 25 bases between them. Germline loops: CDR1 SEHNR, CDR2 FQNEAQ (reference sequence). CDR3 length: 17 residues. CDR3 residues: CASSLVPIRGRTRNQYF. The CDR3 coding sequence is TGTGCCAGCAGCTTAGTTCCTATCCGGGGGCGGACGCGGAATCAGTACTTC.